This TCR beta chain was recovered during a study of beta chain features in type 1 diabetes. The sequenced template was cDNA made from the entire isolated RNA. Using immunoSEQ multiplex PCR, the repertoire was profiled, and TCRdb retains in-frame clones only, with some absent. The table includes about 9,400 clones, around 82% detected once. In the case of this clone: Its specificity is unknown.

Between the trimmed V and J ends, which lost 6 bases and 7 bases, there was a span of 16 bases. CDR1 and CDR2 (germline): WSHSY, SAAADI. The CDR3 is 15 residues long. Broader study findings: The analysis here could not establish whether HLA type shapes TCRB rearrangement.

The sequence came from a woman younger than 30 in good health. The rearrangement uses TRBV10-2 and TRBJ1-6, with D perhaps TRBD1 (6 bases). Sequencing was done on a sample of Tregs from blood. The CDR3 region is CASRQIRGENSPLHF. The CDR3 DNA reads as TGCGCCAGCAGACAGATCAGGGGAGAAAATTCACCCCTCCACTTT.